This TCR beta chain originates from a study of human T cells and chemical hapten exposure. Study context: Mostly female patients had alopecia areata, totalis or universalis.

This clonotype was seen repeatedly, ten times or more. Its antigen is currently unknown. Time point reported: pre-sensitization, week 0. Treatment reported: therapeutic diphenylcyclopropenone sensitization with weekly scalp DPC. The template was total RNA from unfractionated whole blood. The germline CDR1 and CDR2 sequences are SEHNR and FQNEAQ (reference sequence). The CDR3 loop spans 14 amino acids. V gave up 1 base and J gave up 3 bases, with 9 bases separating them. Overall study findings and caveats: TCRs exceeding a frequency of 1 in 1000 stayed unchanged under DPC sensitization.

Unique molecular identifiers were attached to individual cDNA molecules during library preparation. TCRdb re-called the RACE reads with MiXCR, one entry per CDR3 protein. The repertoire holds around 300,000 distinct CDR3 sequences, with about 7.7% as singletons. The V and J genes are TRBV7-9 and TRBJ1-2; D possibly corresponds to TRBD1 (6 bases). This specimen was whole blood, taken in connection with sensitization to the hapten diphenylcyclopropenone (DPC). The clonotype originates from a man younger than 35 with alopecia areata. Some clones in this sample may be carry-over from other donors' samples. CDR3 residues: CASSLETGHYGYTF. The CDR3 DNA sequence: TGTGCCAGCAGCTTAGAAACAGGGCACTATGGCTACACCTTC.